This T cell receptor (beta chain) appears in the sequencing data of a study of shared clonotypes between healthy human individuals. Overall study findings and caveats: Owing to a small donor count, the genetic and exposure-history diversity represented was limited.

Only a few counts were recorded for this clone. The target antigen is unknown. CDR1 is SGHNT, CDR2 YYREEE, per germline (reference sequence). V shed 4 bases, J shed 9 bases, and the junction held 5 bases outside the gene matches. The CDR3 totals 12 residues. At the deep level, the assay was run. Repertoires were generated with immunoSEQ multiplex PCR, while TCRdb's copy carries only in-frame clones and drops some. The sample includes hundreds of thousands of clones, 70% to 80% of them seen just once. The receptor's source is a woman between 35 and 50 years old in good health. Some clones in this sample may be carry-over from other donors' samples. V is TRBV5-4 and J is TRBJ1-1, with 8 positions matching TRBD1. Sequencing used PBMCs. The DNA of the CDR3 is TGTGCCAGCAGCCTCGGACAGGGTAAAGCTTTCTTT. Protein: CASSLGQGKAFF.